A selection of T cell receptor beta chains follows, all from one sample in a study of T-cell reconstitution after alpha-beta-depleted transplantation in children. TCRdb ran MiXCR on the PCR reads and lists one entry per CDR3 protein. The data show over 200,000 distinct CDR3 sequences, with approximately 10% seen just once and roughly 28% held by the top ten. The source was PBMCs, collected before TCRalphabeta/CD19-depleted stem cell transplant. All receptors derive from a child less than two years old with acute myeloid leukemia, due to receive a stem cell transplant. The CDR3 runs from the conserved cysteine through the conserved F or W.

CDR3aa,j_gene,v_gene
CASRKDSYNEQFF,TRBJ2-1,TRBV14
CASSLRTNTGELFF,TRBJ2-2,TRBV5-6
CASSLTDLNTGELFF,TRBJ2-2,TRBV5-1
CSARDRARGSHNEQFF,TRBJ2-1,TRBV20-1
CASSPKTSGNTIYF,TRBJ1-3,TRBV7-9
CSATEPGTSARNNEQFF,TRBJ2-1,TRBV20-1
CASSPDRSTEAFF,TRBJ1-1,TRBV18
CAGSLSTASDEQFF,TRBJ2-1,TRBV7-2
CASSLGGGAGGLQTQYF,TRBJ2-5,TRBV5-4
CASSPGSTGELFF,TRBJ2-2,TRBV5-1
CASSLTRGQETQYF,TRBJ2-5,TRBV7-9
CASSLRLPLGYEQYF,TRBJ2-7,TRBV27
CASSLEGSNQPQHF,TRBJ1-5,TRBV5-1
CSARMGGNKDTQYF,TRBJ2-3,TRBV20-1
CASTRLAGIHEQYF,TRBJ2-7,TRBV5-1
CSVEGGERGPFYYTDTQYF,TRBJ2-3,TRBV29-1
CASMENNEQFF,TRBJ2-1,TRBV11-2
CASSSQLAGGTETQYF,TRBJ2-5,TRBV18
CASSVEGSLLYNEQFF,TRBJ2-1,TRBV9
CASSFHATNTDTQYF,TRBJ2-3,TRBV5-1
CASSLGQGLSTGELFF,TRBJ2-2,TRBV5-1
CSVESPAIEQFF,TRBJ2-1,TRBV29-1
CASSLRWEGIYEQYF,TRBJ2-7,TRBV4-2
CASSKDEAGGETDTQYF,TRBJ2-3,TRBV21-1
CASCTAAGDGFNEKLFF,TRBJ1-4,TRBV3-1
CSVAGGADTQYF,TRBJ2-3,TRBV29-1
CASSRQRTPNSPLHF,TRBJ1-6,TRBV19
CATSTSGASYEQYF,TRBJ2-7,TRBV24-1
CASSQRRPSYNEQFF,TRBJ2-1,TRBV4-2
CASRRLGGGNTIYF,TRBJ1-3,TRBV12-3/TRBV12-4
CSARDLGGLWETQYF,TRBJ2-5,TRBV20-1
CASSSPTWSGYQETQYF,TRBJ2-5,TRBV12-3/TRBV12-4
CSASPGSGNTIYF,TRBJ1-3,TRBV20-1
CAITWTGGHGYTF,TRBJ1-2,TRBV10-3
CASSLDSTQYF,TRBJ2-3,TRBV6-5
CASSPRLAGALNEQFF,TRBJ2-1,TRBV12-3/TRBV12-4
CASSSGLRSYEQYF,TRBJ2-7,TRBV3-1
CSARDGKRAYEQYF,TRBJ2-7,TRBV20-1
CATSATRGLAGGNEQFF,TRBJ2-1,TRBV24-1